What follows describes a single T cell receptor beta chain. Its antigen is undetermined. RNA was extracted and reverse transcribed into cDNA as the sequencing template. The method was immunoSEQ multiplex PCR; TCRdb's version includes in-frame clones alone and lacks a portion of them. The table shows 170,000 or so clones, with less than 70% occurring only once. CDR1 LGHNA and CDR2 YSLEER come from the germline V gene. V lost 4 bases and J 1 base, leaving 10 bases between the germline ends. The CDR3 length is 14 residues. This entry comes from a study of CD8+ T cells in alopecia areata. Study summary: The study gave treated patients oral tofacitinib at 5 to 10 mg twice daily. General observations from the study: Expanded CD8+ clones among the top 100, as well as scalp clonality, were significantly decreased by tofacitinib.

The treatment: oral pan-JAK inhibitor, 5-10 mg twice daily. The sequence came from a human donor with alopecia areata. The chain combines TRBV4-3 with TRBJ1-2; no firm D call. This material consisted of CD8+ T cells sorted from blood, taken at week 24, from a patient treated with tofacitinib. The CDR3 nucleotides read TGCGCCAGCAGCCGCGGAAAGGGTAACTATGGCTACACCTTC. It encodes CASSRGKGNYGYTF.